These T cell receptor beta chains were read from a single sample in a study of blood T cell repertoires in COVID-19. Produced via immunoSEQ multiplex PCR; TCRdb's table is partial and in-frame only. Of approximately 200,000 clones listed, about 85% are singletons. Sequenced input: PBMCs or T cells enriched from blood (not recorded which). These receptors came from a middle-aged man who had recovered from COVID-19. CDR3s include the opening cysteine and the closing phenylalanine or tryptophan. D genes are given only for firm matches. Rows give clone size only sometimes, using once, few, many, or a class for an expanded clone.

TRBD1	.	TRBV5-1	TRBJ2-7	TGCGCCAGCAGCAAAACAGGGGGAACCTCCTACGAGCAGTACTTC	CASSKTGGTSYEQYF
.	.	TRBV10-1	TRBJ2-2	TGCGCCAGTAGCTTTCAGACCGGGGAGCTGTTTTTT	CASSFQTGELFF
.	once	TRBV5-6	TRBJ1-4	TGTGCCAGCAGCCCACGACGGGATGAAAAACTGTTTTTT	CASSPRRDEKLFF
.	.	TRBV20-1	TRBJ2-7	TGCAGTGCTAGAGACAGGGGATGGCAGTACTTC	CSARDRGWQYF
.	.	TRBV7-8	TRBJ2-7	TGTGCCAGCAGCTTAGCTAGCGGAGATACCTACGAGCAGTACTTC	CASSLASGDTYEQYF
.	few	TRBV30	TRBJ2-6	TGTGCCTTCACAGGGCCGGGGGCCAACGTCCTGACTTTC	CAFTGPGANVLTF
.	.	TRBV30	TRBJ2-3	TGTGCCTGGAGTGATAGGCGGACTCCGGGCGCAGATACGCAGTATTTT	CAWSDRRTPGADTQYF
.	.	TRBV11-2	TRBJ2-7	TGTGCCAGCAGCCCCCACGTAGGGCTAGCGCAGATGAGCTCCTACGAGCAGTACTTC	CASSPHVGLAQMSSYEQYF
TRBD2	.	TRBV5-1	TRBJ2-5	TGCGCCAGTCAGTTCTTAAGCGGGAGGGAAGAGACCCAGTACTTC	CASQFLSGREETQYF
TRBD2	.	TRBV9	TRBJ2-1	TGTGCCAGCAGCTCGGCCAGCGGGAGCGTTTTGGATGAGCAGTTCTTC	CASSSASGSVLDEQFF
.	.	TRBV6-1	TRBJ2-1	TGTGCCAGCAGTGAAAATACCGGCGGGAATGAGCAGTTCTTC	CASSENTGGNEQFF
.	.	TRBV6-1	TRBJ1-6	TGTGCCAGCAGTGAAGACAGGGTAGGGTCACCCCTCCACTTT	CASSEDRVGSPLHF
.	.	TRBV5-6	TRBJ2-7	TGTGCCAGCAGCACTGACTCGTCCTACGAGCAGTACTTC	CASSTDSSYEQYF
TRBD1	many	TRBV18	TRBJ1-1	TGTGCCAGCTCACCACCCCTGACAGGGATGAACACTGAAGCTTTCTTT	CASSPPLTGMNTEAFF
TRBD1	.	TRBV7-9	TRBJ1-3	TGTGCCAGCAGCCGACAGGGAACAACTGGAAACACCATATATTTT	CASSRQGTTGNTIYF
TRBD2	.	TRBV5-1	TRBJ2-7	TGCGCCAGCAGACTCGGACTAGCGGCTAGCTACGAGCAGTACTTC	CASRLGLAASYEQYF
.	.	TRBV20-1	TRBJ1-1	TGCAGTGCTAGAGGAGGGGAGGGAGCTTTCTTT	CSARGGEGAFF
.	once	TRBV15	TRBJ1-6	TGTGCCACCAGCAGAGCTAAGACAGTAAGCCTTTCACCCCTCCACTTT	CATSRAKTVSLSPLHF
.	.	TRBV7-9	TRBJ1-4	TGTGCCAGCAGCCCTAGCCGAAGCCTTGGAGGGGTGCAGAATGAAAAACTGTTTTTT	CASSPSRSLGGVQNEKLFF
.	.	TRBV10-3	TRBJ1-1	TGTGCCATCAGTGAGTCACTGTATTTATCAGAAGCTTTCTTT	CAISESLYLSEAFF
TRBD1	few	TRBV7-3	TRBJ1-1	TGTGCCACCAAACCTACAGGGGAGGTGGGCACTGAAGCTTTCTTT	CATKPTGEVGTEAFF
.	.	TRBV3-1/TRBV3-2	TRBJ2-1	TGTGCCAGCACGGGTGTCAATGAGCAGTTCTTC	CASTGVNEQFF
TRBD1	once	TRBV7-7	TRBJ2-7	TGTGCTAGCAGCTTAGAACAGGGGGCTTTCCACGAGCAGTACTTC	CASSLEQGAFHEQYF
.	.	TRBV30	TRBJ1-2	TGTGCCTGGAGTGTACCAGGACAAGGGGGTGGCTATGGCTACACCTTC	CAWSVPGQGGGYGYTF
.	.	TRBV7-6	TRBJ2-7	TGTGCCAGCAGCTTAAAGCCGAGCTCCTACGAGCAGTACTTC	CASSLKPSSYEQYF
TRBD2	once	TRBV30	TRBJ2-7	TGTGCCTGGAGGCTAGCGGGAGCCACCTACGAGCAGTACTTC	CAWRLAGATYEQYF
TRBD2	few	TRBV19	TRBJ2-1	TGTGCCAGTAGTATAGCGGGAGGGATAGATGAGCAGTTCTTC	CASSIAGGIDEQFF
TRBD2	.	TRBV7-8	TRBJ2-1	TGTGCCAGCAGCTTAGTAAGCGGGAGTTGGAATGAGCAGTTCTTC	CASSLVSGSWNEQFF
TRBD2	.	TRBV4-3	TRBJ2-7	TGCGCCAGCAGCCAAGATGGACTAGCGGGACCGAGCGAGCAGTACTTC	CASSQDGLAGPSEQYF
TRBD2	.	TRBV7-6	TRBJ2-5	TGTGCCAGCAGCTTACGAGCGGGACCAGAGACCCAGTACTTC	CASSLRAGPETQYF
.	.	TRBV6-2/TRBV6-3	TRBJ1-6	TGTGCCAGCAGCCTCCTCGGGGGGGATAATTCACCCCTCCACTTT	CASSLLGGDNSPLHF
.	.	TRBV6-5	TRBJ1-3	TGTGCCAGCAGTTATACCAACCGCGGGGGAAACACCATATATTTT	CASSYTNRGGNTIYF
TRBD2	.	TRBV27	TRBJ2-5	TGTGCCAGCAGGGGGGGGACTAAAATACAAGAGACCCAGTACTTC	CASRGGTKIQETQYF
.	.	TRBV5-4	TRBJ2-1	TGTGCCAGCAGCTTGGATGGCCCACACAATGAGCAGTTCTTC	CASSLDGPHNEQFF
TRBD2	.	TRBV18	TRBJ2-7	TGTGCCAGCTCACCAGCAGCTAGCGGGAGCTACGAGCAGTACTTC	CASSPAASGSYEQYF
TRBD1	.	TRBV5-1	TRBJ1-1	TGCGCCAGCAGCTTGGGGCAGGGGGCTGTTACTGAAGCTTTCTTT	CASSLGQGAVTEAFF
TRBD1	.	TRBV7-9	TRBJ2-7	TGTGCCAGCAGCTCCGTCGACAGGGCACAGTACGAGCAGTACTTC	CASSSVDRAQYEQYF
TRBD1	.	TRBV9	TRBJ1-4	TGTGCCAGCAGCCGGCAGGGGGCTCCTGAAAAACTGTTTTTT	CASSRQGAPEKLFF
TRBD1	.	TRBV28	TRBJ2-7	TGTGCCAGCAGTTTGATAGGAACCGGGACAGTCTCCTACGAGCAGTACTTC	CASSLIGTGTVSYEQYF
TRBD1	.	TRBV5-5	TRBJ2-7	TGTGCCAGCAGCTTGGCCTCGACAGGGGTCCCCTCCTACGAGCAGTACTTC	CASSLASTGVPSYEQYF
.	.	TRBV28	TRBJ1-2	TGTGCCAGCAGTCAGGGCTCTCTACCTTATGGCTACACCTTC	CASSQGSLPYGYTF
TRBD1	.	TRBV28	TRBJ1-5	TGTGCCAGCAGTCAGCTCACAGGGGGGAATCAGCCCCAGCATTTT	CASSQLTGGNQPQHF
TRBD1	.	TRBV5-1	TRBJ2-2	TGCGCCAGCAGCCCCGACACAGGGGGCCCCACCGGGGAGCTGTTTTTT	CASSPDTGGPTGELFF
TRBD2	.	TRBV7-2	TRBJ2-7	TGTGCCAGCAGCTACACTAGCGGGAGCTACGAGCAGTACTTC	CASSYTSGSYEQYF
.	.	TRBV25-1	TRBJ1-5	TGTGCCAGCAGTGAGTTGAGGGTTGGCCAGCCCCAGCATTTT	CASSELRVGQPQHF
TRBD1	.	TRBV18	TRBJ1-1	TGTGCCAGCTCACCACCGCGTGGGACAGGGATGGCCACTGAAGCTTTCTTT	CASSPPRGTGMATEAFF
.	once	TRBV10-2	TRBJ1-3	TGCGCCAGCAGTGAGTCGCGGAACACCATATATTTT	CASSESRNTIYF
.	.	TRBV28	TRBJ2-3	TGTGCCAGCAGTTTTTCGGGGGGCGCCGCAGATACGCAGTATTTT	CASSFSGGAADTQYF
.	once	TRBV27	TRBJ2-7	TGTGCCAGCAGTACCAAGCCTATCATGTTC	CASSTKPIMF
.	.	TRBV10-3	TRBJ1-2	TGTGCCATCTACGGACAGAATGGCTACACCTTC	CAIYGQNGYTF
.	few	TRBV5-3	TRBJ2-7	TGTGCCAGAAGCTTGATTAGGTGGTTGAATGTGTACCTGATACAGGAGCAGTACTTC	CARSLIRWLNVYLIQEQYF
.	.	TRBV5-1	TRBJ1-1	TGCGCCAGCAGCTCTGAAGCCCGGGGTGGCACTGAAGCTTTCTTT	CASSSEARGGTEAFF
.	few	TRBV3-1/TRBV3-2	TRBJ1-2	TGTGCCAGCAGCCAAGACAGGGTAGGAGGCTACACCTTC	CASSQDRVGGYTF
TRBD1	.	TRBV3-1/TRBV3-2	TRBJ1-2	TGTGCCAGCAGCCAAGCTGACAGGGGCTATGGCTACACCTTC	CASSQADRGYGYTF
.	.	TRBV12-3/TRBV12-4	TRBJ2-3	TGTGCCAGCAGCACAGGGACAGATACGCAGTATTTT	CASSTGTDTQYF
TRBD2	.	TRBV30	TRBJ2-3	TGTGCCTGGAGTTTAAAAGCGGGACTCACAGATACGCAGTATTTT	CAWSLKAGLTDTQYF
.	.	TRBV7-3	TRBJ2-3	TGTGCCAGCAGCTTAATGCCGGGAGCCGGCACAGATACGCAGTATTTT	CASSLMPGAGTDTQYF
.	.	TRBV7-3	TRBJ2-3	TGTGCCAGCAGCTTATATAGCACAGATACGCAGTATTTT	CASSLYSTDTQYF
TRBD1	.	TRBV25-1	TRBJ1-6	TGTGCCAGCAGTGATACAGGGGAAGGTGGATCACCCCTCCACTTT	CASSDTGEGGSPLHF
.	.	TRBV5-1	TRBJ1-2	TGCGCCAGCAGCTTGGATGGAGTTACAAACTATGGCTACACCTTC	CASSLDGVTNYGYTF